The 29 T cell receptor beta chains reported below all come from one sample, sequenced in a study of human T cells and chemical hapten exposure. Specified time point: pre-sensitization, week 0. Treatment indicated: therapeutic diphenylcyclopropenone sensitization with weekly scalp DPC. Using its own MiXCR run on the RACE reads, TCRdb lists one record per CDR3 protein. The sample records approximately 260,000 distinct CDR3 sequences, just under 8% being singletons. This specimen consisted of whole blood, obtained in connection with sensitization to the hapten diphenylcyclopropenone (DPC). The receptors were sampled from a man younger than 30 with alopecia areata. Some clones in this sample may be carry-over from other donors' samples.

The CDR3 region is CSVEWGPDRGRLREAFF. The CDR3 nucleotides are TGCAGCGTTGAATGGGGACCGGACAGGGGCCGGCTTCGGGAAGCTTTCTTT. The V gene is TRBV29-1, the J gene TRBJ1-1; TRBD1 aligns across 9 bases. Germline assignment: CDR1 SQVTM and CDR2 ANQGSEA. V was pared by 2 bases and J by 8 bases, with 18 bases of the junction left unmatched. The CDR3 loop spans 17 amino acids.

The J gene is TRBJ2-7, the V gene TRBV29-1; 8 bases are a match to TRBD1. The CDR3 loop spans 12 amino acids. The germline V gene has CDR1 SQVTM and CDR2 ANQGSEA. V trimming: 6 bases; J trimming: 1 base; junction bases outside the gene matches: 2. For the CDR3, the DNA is TGCAGCGTGGGACAGGCGTCCTACGAGCAGTACTTC. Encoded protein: CSVGQASYEQYF.

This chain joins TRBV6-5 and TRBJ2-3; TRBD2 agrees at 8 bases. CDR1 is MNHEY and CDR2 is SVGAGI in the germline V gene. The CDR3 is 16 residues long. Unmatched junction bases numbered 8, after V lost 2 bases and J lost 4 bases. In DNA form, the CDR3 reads TGTGCCAGCAGTTACCAGGCGGGGGGTTCTGCAGATACGCAGTATTTT. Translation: CASSYQAGGSADTQYF.

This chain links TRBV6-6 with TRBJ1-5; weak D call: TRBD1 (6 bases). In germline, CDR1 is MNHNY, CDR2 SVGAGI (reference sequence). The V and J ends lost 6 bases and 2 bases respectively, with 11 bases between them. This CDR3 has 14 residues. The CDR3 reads CASRRQEGNQPQHF. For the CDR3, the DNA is TGTGCCAGCAGACGACAGGAGGGCAATCAGCCCCAGCATTTT.

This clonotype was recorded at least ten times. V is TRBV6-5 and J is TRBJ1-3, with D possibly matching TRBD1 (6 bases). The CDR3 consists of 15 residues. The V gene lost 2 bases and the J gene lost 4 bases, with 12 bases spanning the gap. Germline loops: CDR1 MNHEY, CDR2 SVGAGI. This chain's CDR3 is CASSYRGLAGNTIYF. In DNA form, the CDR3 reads TGTGCCAGCAGTTACCGGGGGCTTGCCGGAAACACCATATATTTT.

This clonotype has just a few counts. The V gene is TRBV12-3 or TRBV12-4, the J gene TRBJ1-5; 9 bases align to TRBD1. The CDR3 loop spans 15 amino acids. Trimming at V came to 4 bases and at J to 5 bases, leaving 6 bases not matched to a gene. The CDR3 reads CASSSTGGSYQPQHF. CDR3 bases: TGTGCCAGCAGTTCGACAGGGGGAAGTTATCAGCCCCAGCATTTT.

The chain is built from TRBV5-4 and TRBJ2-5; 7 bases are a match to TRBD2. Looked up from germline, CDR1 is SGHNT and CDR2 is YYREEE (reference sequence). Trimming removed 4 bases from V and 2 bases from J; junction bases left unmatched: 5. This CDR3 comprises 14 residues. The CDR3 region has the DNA TGTGCCAGCAGCCCGGGACTACCACAAGAGACCCAGTACTTC. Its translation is CASSPGLPQETQYF.

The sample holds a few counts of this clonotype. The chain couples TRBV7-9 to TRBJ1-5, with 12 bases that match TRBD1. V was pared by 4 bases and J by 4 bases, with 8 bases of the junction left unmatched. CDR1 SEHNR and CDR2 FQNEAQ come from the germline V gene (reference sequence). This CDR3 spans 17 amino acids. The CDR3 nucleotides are TGTGCCAGCAGCTCAGTTCCGGGACAGGGGGCAAATCAGCCCCAGCATTTT. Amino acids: CASSSVPGQGANQPQHF.

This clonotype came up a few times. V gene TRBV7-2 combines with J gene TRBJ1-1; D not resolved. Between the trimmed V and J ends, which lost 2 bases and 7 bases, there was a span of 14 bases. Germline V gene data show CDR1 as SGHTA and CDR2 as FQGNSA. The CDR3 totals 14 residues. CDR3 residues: CASSLTLIPDEAFF. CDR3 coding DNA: TGTGCCAGCAGCTTAACATTGATACCGGATGAAGCTTTCTTT.

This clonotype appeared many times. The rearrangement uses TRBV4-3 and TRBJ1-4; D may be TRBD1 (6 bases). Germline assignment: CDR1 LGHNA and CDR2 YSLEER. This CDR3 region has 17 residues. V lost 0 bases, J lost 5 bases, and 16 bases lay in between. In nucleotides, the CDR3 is TGCGCCAGCAGCCAAGATCTACAGGGAGGCCAGAATGAAAAACTGTTTTTT. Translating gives CASSQDLQGGQNEKLFF.

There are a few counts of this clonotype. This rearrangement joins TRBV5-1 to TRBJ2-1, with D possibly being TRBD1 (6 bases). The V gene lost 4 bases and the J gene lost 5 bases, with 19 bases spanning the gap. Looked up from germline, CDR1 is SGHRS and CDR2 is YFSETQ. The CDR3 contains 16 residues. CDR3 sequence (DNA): TGCGCCAGCAGCACGGGACAAAATCTCGGAAACAATGAGCAGTTCTTC. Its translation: CASSTGQNLGNNEQFF.

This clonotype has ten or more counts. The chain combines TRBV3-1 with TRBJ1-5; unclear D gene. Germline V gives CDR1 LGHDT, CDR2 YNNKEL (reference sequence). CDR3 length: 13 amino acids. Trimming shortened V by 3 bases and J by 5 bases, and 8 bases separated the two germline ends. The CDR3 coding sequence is TGTGCCAGCAGCCACTCTGGAGATCAGCCCCAGCATTTT. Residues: CASSHSGDQPQHF.

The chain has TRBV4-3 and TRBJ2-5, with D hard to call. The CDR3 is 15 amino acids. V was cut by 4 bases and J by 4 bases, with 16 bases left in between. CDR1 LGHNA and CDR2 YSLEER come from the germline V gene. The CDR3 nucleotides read TGCGCCAGCAGCCCCACGCCGGCGGTAGGAGAGACCCAGTACTTC. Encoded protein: CASSPTPAVGETQYF.

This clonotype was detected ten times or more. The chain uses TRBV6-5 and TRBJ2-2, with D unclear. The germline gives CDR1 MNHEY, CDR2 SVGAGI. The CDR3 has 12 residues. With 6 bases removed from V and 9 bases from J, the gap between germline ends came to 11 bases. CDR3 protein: CASRSGVRELFF. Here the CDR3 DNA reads TGTGCCAGCAGGTCTGGGGTCCGGGAGCTGTTTTTT.

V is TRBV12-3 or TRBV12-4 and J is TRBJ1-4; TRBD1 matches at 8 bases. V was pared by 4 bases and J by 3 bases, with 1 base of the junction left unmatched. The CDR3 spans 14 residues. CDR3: CASSWTGPNEKLFF. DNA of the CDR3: TGTGCCAGCAGTTGGACAGGGCCTAATGAAAAACTGTTTTTT.

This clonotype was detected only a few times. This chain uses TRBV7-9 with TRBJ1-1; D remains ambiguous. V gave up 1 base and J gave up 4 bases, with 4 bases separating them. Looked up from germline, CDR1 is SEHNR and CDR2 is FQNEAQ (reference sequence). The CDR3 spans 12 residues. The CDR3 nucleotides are TGTGCCAGCAGCTTAGGATTCACTGAAGCTTTCTTT. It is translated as CASSLGFTEAFF.

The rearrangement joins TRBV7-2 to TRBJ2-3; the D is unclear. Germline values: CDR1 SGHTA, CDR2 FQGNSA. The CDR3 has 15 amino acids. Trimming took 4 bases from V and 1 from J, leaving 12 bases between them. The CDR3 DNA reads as TGTGCCAGCAGCTACGACACGTTTCGCACAGATACGCAGTATTTT. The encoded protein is CASSYDTFRTDTQYF.

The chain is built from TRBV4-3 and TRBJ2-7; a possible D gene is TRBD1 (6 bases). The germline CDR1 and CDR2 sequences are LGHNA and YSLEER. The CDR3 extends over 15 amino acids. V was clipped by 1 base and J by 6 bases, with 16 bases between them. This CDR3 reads CASSQAILLGAEQYF. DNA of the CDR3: TGCGCCAGCAGCCAAGCCATATTGTTGGGGGCCGAGCAGTACTTC.

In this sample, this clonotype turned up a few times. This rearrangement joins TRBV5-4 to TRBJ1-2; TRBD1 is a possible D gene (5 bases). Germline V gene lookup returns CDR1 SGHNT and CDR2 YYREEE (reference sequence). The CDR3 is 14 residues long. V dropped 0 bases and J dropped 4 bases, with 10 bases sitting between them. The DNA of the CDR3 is TGTGCCAGCAGCTTGGCAGGGAACCGCTATGGCTACACCTTC. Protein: CASSLAGNRYGYTF.

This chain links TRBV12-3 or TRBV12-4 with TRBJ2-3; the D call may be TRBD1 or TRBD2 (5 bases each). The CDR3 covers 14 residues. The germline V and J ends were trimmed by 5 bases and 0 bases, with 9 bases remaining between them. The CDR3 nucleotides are TGTGCCAGCAGTGCCCGGGACAGCACAGATACGCAGTATTTT. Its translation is CASSARDSTDTQYF.

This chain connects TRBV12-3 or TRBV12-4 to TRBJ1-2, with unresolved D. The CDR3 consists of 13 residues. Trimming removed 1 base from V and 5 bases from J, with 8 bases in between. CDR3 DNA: TGTGCCAGCAGTTTAGTAGGGTGGTATGGCTACACCTTC. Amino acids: CASSLVGWYGYTF.

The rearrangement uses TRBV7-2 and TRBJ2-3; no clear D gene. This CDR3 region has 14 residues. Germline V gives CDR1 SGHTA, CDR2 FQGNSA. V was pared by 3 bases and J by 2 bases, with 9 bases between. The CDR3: CASSFGRATDTQYF. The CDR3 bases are TGTGCCAGCAGCTTTGGTCGCGCCACAGATACGCAGTATTTT.

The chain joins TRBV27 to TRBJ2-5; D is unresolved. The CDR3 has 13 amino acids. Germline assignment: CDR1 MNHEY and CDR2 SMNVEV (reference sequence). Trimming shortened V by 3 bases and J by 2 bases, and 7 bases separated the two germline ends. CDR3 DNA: TGTGCCAGCAGTTTCTTTGTTCAAGAGACCCAGTACTTC. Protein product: CASSFFVQETQYF.

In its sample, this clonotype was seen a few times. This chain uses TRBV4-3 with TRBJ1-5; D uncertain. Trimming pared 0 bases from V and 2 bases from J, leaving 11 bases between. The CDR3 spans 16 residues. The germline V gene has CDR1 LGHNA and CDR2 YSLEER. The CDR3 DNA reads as TGCGCCAGCAGCCAAGAGAGGTTCGGGGGCAATCAGCCCCAGCATTTT. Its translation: CASSQERFGGNQPQHF.

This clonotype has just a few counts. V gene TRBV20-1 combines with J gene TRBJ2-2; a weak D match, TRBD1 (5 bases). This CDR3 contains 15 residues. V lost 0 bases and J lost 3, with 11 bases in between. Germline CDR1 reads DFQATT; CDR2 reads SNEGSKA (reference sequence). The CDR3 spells CSAREAGFYTGELFF. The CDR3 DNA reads TGCAGTGCTAGAGAGGCAGGGTTTTACACCGGGGAGCTGTTTTTT.

DNA of the CDR3: TGTGCCAGCAGCCCCCTGAGGGGGGGCCGAAATGAGCAGTTCTTC. As protein: CASSPLRGGRNEQFF. The chain employs TRBV11-2 and TRBJ2-1, with a possible D match to TRBD2 (7 bases). V gave up 5 bases and J gave up 7 bases, with 18 bases separating them. Germline-derived CDR1 and CDR2 are SGHAT and FQNNGV. This CDR3 has 15 residues.

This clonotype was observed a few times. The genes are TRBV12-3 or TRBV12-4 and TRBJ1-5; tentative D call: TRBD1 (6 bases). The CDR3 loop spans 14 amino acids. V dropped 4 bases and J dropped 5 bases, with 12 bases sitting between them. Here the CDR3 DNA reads TGTGCCAGCAGTTCCGACAGGCTGTATCAGCCCCAGCATTTT. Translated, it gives CASSSDRLYQPQHF.

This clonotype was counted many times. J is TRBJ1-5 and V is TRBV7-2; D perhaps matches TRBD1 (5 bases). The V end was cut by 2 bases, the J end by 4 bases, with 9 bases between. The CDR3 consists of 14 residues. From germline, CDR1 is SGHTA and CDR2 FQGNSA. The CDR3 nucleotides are TGTGCCAGCAGCTTAAGGCGGGGGAATCAGCCCCAGCATTTT. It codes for CASSLRRGNQPQHF.

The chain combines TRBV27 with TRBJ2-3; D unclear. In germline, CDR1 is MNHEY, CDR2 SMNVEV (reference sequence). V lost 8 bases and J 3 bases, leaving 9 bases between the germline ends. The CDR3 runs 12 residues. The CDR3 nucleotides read TGTGCCAGCGGCCTACTTACAGATACGCAGTATTTT. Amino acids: CASGLLTDTQYF.